This TCR beta chain was observed in a study of post-analysis software for immune sequencing data. Study conclusions and caveats: Strong co-clustering by F measure was evident for samples that had been prepared in the same batch. The study found TRBV5-6, TRBV5-1 and TRBV20-1 among five or six TRBV segments more frequent in patients than controls.

Unique molecular identifiers featured in each of the TCR beta cDNA libraries. A population of roughly 0.9 to 11 million T cells gave rise to roughly 0.5 million cDNA molecules. TCRdb called the PCR reads again in MiXCR, with one record for every CDR3 protein. The data show 600,000 to 750,000 distinct CDR3 sequences, with about 60% seen just once and 11% held by the top ten. The length of the CDR3 is 15 residues. CDR1 and CDR2 from the germline V gene are SGDLS and YYNGEE. Comments on this clonotype: Its antigen is not known. The junction and the germline gene differ at one end; a read error may be behind it.

This clonotype was sampled from a girl aged 2-10 years with multiple sclerosis. The rearrangement uses TRBV9 and TRBJ2-3; TRBD2 is a possible D gene (6 bases). Sequencing used blood. The CDR3 DNA reads as TGTGCCAGCGGCGTAGTAGCGGCCTACACAGATACGCAGTATTTT. This sequence encodes CASGVVAAYTDTQYF.